This T cell receptor beta chain was recovered during a study of blood T cell repertoires in COVID-19. Study-wide context: From the United States, Italy and Spain came samples of acute and convalescent COVID-19. Nucleic acid was either cDNA or gDNA, and it came from T cells, B-cell-depleted T cells, or PBMCs.

Original data processing: Estimates of nucleated cell counts were drawn from the amplification of reference gene primers. Sequencing was performed with immunoSEQ multiplex PCR; in TCRdb, only in-frame clones are kept and a portion is missing. The V and J calls and clone size come from that table; D and trimming were worked out from the DNA. The repertoire holds 61,000 or so clones, over 75% seen once, with around 3.4% in the top ten. Germline V gene data show CDR1 as SSHAT and CDR2 as FNYEAQ (reference sequence). The CDR3 sequence is 13 residues long. Trimming took off 5 bases at V and 12 bases at J, with 16 bases between the two ends.

Input material: peripheral blood. The origin of this receptor is a woman aged 80 or over with acute or convalescent COVID-19. This chain uses TRBV7-7 with TRBJ2-2, with D possibly being TRBD1 (5 bases). CDR3 sequence: CASSPQVAGQLFF. CDR3 bases: TGTGCCAGCAGCCCTCAGGTTGCAGGGCAGCTGTTTTTT.